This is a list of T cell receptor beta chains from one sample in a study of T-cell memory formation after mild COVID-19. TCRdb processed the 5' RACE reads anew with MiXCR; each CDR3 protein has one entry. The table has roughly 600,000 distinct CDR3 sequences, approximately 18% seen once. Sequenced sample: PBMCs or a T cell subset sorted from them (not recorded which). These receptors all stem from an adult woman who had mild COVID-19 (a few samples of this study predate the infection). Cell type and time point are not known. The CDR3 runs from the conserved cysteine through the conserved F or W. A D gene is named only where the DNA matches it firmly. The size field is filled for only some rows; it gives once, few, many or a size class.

cdr3_aa: CASSRDGIAMGDTQYF; cdr3_nt: TGTGCCAGCAGCCGCGACGGGATAGCAATGGGAGATACGCAGTATTTT; j_call: TRBJ2-3; d_call: -; v_call: TRBV7-3; clone_size: -
cdr3_aa: CASSLANGLNTEAFF; cdr3_nt: TGTGCCAGCAGCTTAGCGAACGGGTTGAACACTGAAGCTTTCTTT; j_call: TRBJ1-1; d_call: -; v_call: TRBV7-2; clone_size: -
cdr3_aa: CASSTRSSYEQYF; cdr3_nt: TGTGCCAGCAGTACTAGGAGCTCCTACGAGCAGTACTTC; j_call: TRBJ2-7; d_call: -; v_call: TRBV12-3/TRBV12-4; clone_size: few
cdr3_aa: CASSLGRSPGRVF; cdr3_nt: TGTGCCAGCAGCTTAGGGCGAAGCCCTGGCAGGGTCTTC; j_call: TRBJ2-1; d_call: -; v_call: TRBV7-9; clone_size: -
cdr3_aa: CASSRAGGLGEKLFF; cdr3_nt: TGTGCCAGCAGCAGAGCGGGCGGACTAGGGGAAAAACTGTTTTTT; j_call: TRBJ1-4; d_call: -; v_call: TRBV7-3; clone_size: -
cdr3_aa: CATSDRPGTGSHGYTF; cdr3_nt: TGTGCCACCAGTGATAGGCCCGGGACAGGGAGTCATGGCTACACCTTC; j_call: TRBJ1-2; d_call: TRBD1; v_call: TRBV24-1; clone_size: few
cdr3_aa: CASSQEDTGHYGYTF; cdr3_nt: TGCGCCAGCAGCCAAGAGGACACAGGTCACTATGGCTACACCTTC; j_call: TRBJ1-2; d_call: -; v_call: TRBV4-1; clone_size: few
cdr3_aa: CASSQERQETQYF; cdr3_nt: TGCGCCAGCAGCCAAGAGCGACAAGAGACCCAGTACTTC; j_call: TRBJ2-5; d_call: -; v_call: TRBV4-1; clone_size: many
cdr3_aa: CASTPKRDTQYF; cdr3_nt: TGTGCCAGCACCCCTAAGAGAGATACGCAGTATTTT; j_call: TRBJ2-3; d_call: -; v_call: TRBV2; clone_size: few
cdr3_aa: CASSGDRLRGEAFF; cdr3_nt: TGTGCCAGCAGCGGGGACCGCCTTCGCGGGGAAGCTTTCTTT; j_call: TRBJ1-1; d_call: -; v_call: TRBV27; clone_size: -
cdr3_aa: CSARPSRYNSPLHF; cdr3_nt: TGCAGTGCCCGGCCCTCCCGCTATAATTCACCCCTCCACTTT; j_call: TRBJ1-6; d_call: -; v_call: TRBV20-1; clone_size: few
cdr3_aa: CASYLAGGSSYNEQFF; cdr3_nt: TGTGCCAGCTATCTAGCGGGCGGGAGCTCCTACAATGAGCAGTTCTTC; j_call: TRBJ2-1; d_call: TRBD2; v_call: TRBV18; clone_size: -
cdr3_aa: CASRLADQETQYF; cdr3_nt: TGTGCCAGCCGACTAGCGGATCAAGAGACCCAGTACTTC; j_call: TRBJ2-5; d_call: TRBD2; v_call: TRBV7-9; clone_size: many
cdr3_aa: CASSYSGFMNTEAFF; cdr3_nt: TGTGCCAGCAGTTACTCGGGGTTTATGAACACTGAAGCTTTCTTT; j_call: TRBJ1-1; d_call: -; v_call: TRBV6-5; clone_size: -
cdr3_aa: CATSDPTPDRGLETQYF; cdr3_nt: TGTGCCACCAGTGATCCGACCCCGGACAGGGGGCTGGAGACCCAGTACTTC; j_call: TRBJ2-5; d_call: TRBD1; v_call: TRBV24-1; clone_size: few
cdr3_aa: CATSEGRVSGANVLTF; cdr3_nt: TGTGCCACCAGTGAGGGCAGGGTCTCTGGGGCCAACGTCCTGACTTTC; j_call: TRBJ2-6; d_call: -; v_call: TRBV24-1; clone_size: few
cdr3_aa: CASASSYEQYF; cdr3_nt: TGTGCCAGCGCCTCCTCCTACGAGCAGTACTTC; j_call: TRBJ2-7; d_call: -; v_call: TRBV7-2; clone_size: -
cdr3_aa: CSAMGTGTPWSRYEQYF; cdr3_nt: TGCAGTGCTATGGGGACAGGGACCCCCTGGAGCCGCTACGAGCAGTACTTC; j_call: TRBJ2-7; d_call: TRBD1; v_call: TRBV20-1; clone_size: -
cdr3_aa: CATSEPTRGGTDTQYF; cdr3_nt: TGTGCCACCAGTGAGCCGACCAGGGGGGGAACAGATACGCAGTATTTT; j_call: TRBJ2-3; d_call: -; v_call: TRBV24-1; clone_size: few
cdr3_aa: CASSKDGWSLQNTEAFF; cdr3_nt: TGTGCCAGCAGCAAAGATGGGTGGTCCCTACAGAACACTGAAGCTTTCTTT; j_call: TRBJ1-1; d_call: -; v_call: TRBV21-1; clone_size: -
cdr3_aa: CASSLELGISNQPQHF; cdr3_nt: TGTGCCAGCAGCTTAGAGTTGGGGATCAGCAATCAGCCCCAGCATTTT; j_call: TRBJ1-5; d_call: -; v_call: TRBV7-2; clone_size: -
cdr3_aa: CASSPLRATVYEQYF; cdr3_nt: TGCGCCAGCAGCCCCCTGAGAGCGACTGTCTACGAGCAGTACTTC; j_call: TRBJ2-7; d_call: -; v_call: TRBV4-1; clone_size: -
cdr3_aa: CASSLTSGQYTGELFF; cdr3_nt: TGTGCCAGCAGCTTAACGTCGGGACAGTACACCGGGGAGCTGTTTTTT; j_call: TRBJ2-2; d_call: TRBD1; v_call: TRBV7-3; clone_size: few
cdr3_aa: CASSAGQDTEAFF; cdr3_nt: TGTGCCAGCAGCGCCGGACAGGACACTGAAGCTTTCTTT; j_call: TRBJ1-1; d_call: TRBD1; v_call: TRBV9; clone_size: -
cdr3_aa: CSANGQGNTIYF; cdr3_nt: TGCAGTGCCAACGGACAGGGGAACACCATATATTTT; j_call: TRBJ1-3; d_call: TRBD1; v_call: TRBV20-1; clone_size: -
cdr3_aa: CASSFGAGREQYF; cdr3_nt: TGTGCCAGCAGCTTTGGGGCGGGAAGGGAGCAGTACTTC; j_call: TRBJ2-7; d_call: -; v_call: TRBV7-2; clone_size: -
cdr3_aa: CASSFWEAGELFF; cdr3_nt: TGTGCCAGCAGCTTCTGGGAGGCCGGGGAGCTGTTTTTT; j_call: TRBJ2-2; d_call: -; v_call: TRBV7-9; clone_size: -
cdr3_aa: CDSSLEAGYGYTF; cdr3_nt: TGTGACAGCAGCTTAGAGGCAGGGTATGGCTACACCTTC; j_call: TRBJ1-2; d_call: -; v_call: TRBV7-2; clone_size: -
cdr3_aa: CASSGGKGGSEVDTQYF; cdr3_nt: TGTGCCAGCAGCGGCGGGAAGGGGGGGAGTGAGGTAGATACGCAGTATTTT; j_call: TRBJ2-3; d_call: -; v_call: TRBV4-2; clone_size: few
cdr3_aa: CASSFGQGVDAGANVLTF; cdr3_nt: TGTGCCAGCAGCTTCGGTCAGGGAGTAGATGCTGGGGCCAACGTCCTGACTTTC; j_call: TRBJ2-6; d_call: -; v_call: TRBV7-9; clone_size: -
cdr3_aa: CASSAPPYRDRSRNTIYF; cdr3_nt: TGTGCCAGCAGTGCGCCCCCCTACCGGGACAGGTCCCGAAACACCATATATTTT; j_call: TRBJ1-3; d_call: TRBD1; v_call: TRBV6-5; clone_size: -
cdr3_aa: CSAIRPGGVYEQYF; cdr3_nt: TGCAGTGCTATACGACCCGGGGGCGTGTACGAGCAGTACTTC; j_call: TRBJ2-7; d_call: -; v_call: TRBV20-1; clone_size: -
cdr3_aa: CSARQDLSRYTF; cdr3_nt: TGCAGTGCTAGGCAGGATCTTTCGCGCTACACCTTC; j_call: TRBJ1-2; d_call: -; v_call: TRBV20-1; clone_size: -
cdr3_aa: CSAPTSGSFGDTQYF; cdr3_nt: TGCAGTGCTCCTACTAGCGGGAGTTTTGGAGATACGCAGTATTTT; j_call: TRBJ2-3; d_call: TRBD2; v_call: TRBV20-1; clone_size: many
cdr3_aa: CASSSALDSSIF; cdr3_nt: TGTGCCAGCAGCTCCGCCCTTGACAGTTCGATCTTC; j_call: TRBJ2-1; d_call: -; v_call: TRBV11-2; clone_size: few
cdr3_aa: CATREGSSSYEQYF; cdr3_nt: TGTGCCACCAGGGAGGGTAGCTCCTCCTACGAGCAGTACTTC; j_call: TRBJ2-7; d_call: -; v_call: TRBV15; clone_size: -
cdr3_aa: CASSSINRGNEKLFF; cdr3_nt: TGTGCCAGCAGCTCAATTAACAGGGGGAATGAAAAACTGTTTTTT; j_call: TRBJ1-4; d_call: TRBD1; v_call: TRBV14; clone_size: -
cdr3_aa: CASSFRPNTEAFF; cdr3_nt: TGTGCCAGCAGTTTCAGGCCGAACACTGAAGCTTTCTTT; j_call: TRBJ1-1; d_call: -; v_call: TRBV12-3/TRBV12-4; clone_size: many
cdr3_aa: CASSRSGLNTIYF; cdr3_nt: TGTGCCAGCAGTCGATCCGGGTTGAACACCATATATTTT; j_call: TRBJ1-3; d_call: -; v_call: TRBV12-3/TRBV12-4; clone_size: few
cdr3_aa: CASSYSPRTGSKMFF; cdr3_nt: TGTGCCAGCAGTTACTCCCCTCGTACGGGCTCGAAGATGTTTTTT; j_call: TRBJ2-2; d_call: -; v_call: TRBV6-5; clone_size: -
cdr3_aa: CAWSVWRVNTEAFF; cdr3_nt: TGTGCCTGGAGTGTTTGGAGGGTGAACACTGAAGCTTTCTTT; j_call: TRBJ1-1; d_call: -; v_call: TRBV30; clone_size: few
cdr3_aa: CASSPEYRGEAFF; cdr3_nt: TGTGCCAGCAGCCCAGAATATCGGGGTGAAGCTTTCTTT; j_call: TRBJ1-1; d_call: -; v_call: TRBV14; clone_size: few